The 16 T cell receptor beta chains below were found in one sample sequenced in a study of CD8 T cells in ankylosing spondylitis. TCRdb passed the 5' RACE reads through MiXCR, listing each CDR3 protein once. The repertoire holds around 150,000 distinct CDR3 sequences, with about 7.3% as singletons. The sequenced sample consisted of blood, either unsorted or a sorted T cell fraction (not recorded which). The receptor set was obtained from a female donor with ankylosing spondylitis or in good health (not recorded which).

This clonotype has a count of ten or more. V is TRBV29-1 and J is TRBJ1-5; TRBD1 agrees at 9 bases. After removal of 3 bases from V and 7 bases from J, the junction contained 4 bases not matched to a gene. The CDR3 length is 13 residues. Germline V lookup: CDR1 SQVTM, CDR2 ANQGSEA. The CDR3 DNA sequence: TGCAGCGTTGAGACAGGGGGTGGGCAGCCCCAGCATTTT. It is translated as CSVETGGGQPQHF.

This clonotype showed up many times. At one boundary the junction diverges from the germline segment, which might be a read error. CDR3 region: CASSWVVRGARYGYTF. DNA for the CDR3: TGTGCTAGCAGCTGGGTAGTTCGGGGGGCCCGATATGGCTACACCTTC. The chain couples TRBV7-7 to TRBJ1-2; tentative D call: TRBD1 (6 bases). The CDR3 consists of 16 residues. The germline gives CDR1 SSHAT, CDR2 FNYEAQ (reference sequence).

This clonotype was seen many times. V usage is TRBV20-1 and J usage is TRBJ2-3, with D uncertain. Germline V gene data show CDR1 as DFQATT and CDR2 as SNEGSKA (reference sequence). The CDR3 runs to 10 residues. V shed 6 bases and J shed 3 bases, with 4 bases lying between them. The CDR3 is CSARTDTQYF. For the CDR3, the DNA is TGCAGTGCCAGGACAGATACGCAGTATTTT.

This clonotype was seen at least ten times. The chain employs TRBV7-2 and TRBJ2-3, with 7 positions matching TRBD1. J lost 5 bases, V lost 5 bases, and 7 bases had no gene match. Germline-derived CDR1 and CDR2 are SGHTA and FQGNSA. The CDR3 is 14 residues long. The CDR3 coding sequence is TGTGCCAGCAGCCAGGACAGGAGTGTAGATACGCAGTATTTT. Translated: CASSQDRSVDTQYF.

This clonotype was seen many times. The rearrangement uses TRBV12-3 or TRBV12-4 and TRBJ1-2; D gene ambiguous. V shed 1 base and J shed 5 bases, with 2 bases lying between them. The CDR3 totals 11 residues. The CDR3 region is CASSLGYGYTF. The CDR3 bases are TGTGCCAGCAGTTTAGGTTATGGCTACACCTTC.

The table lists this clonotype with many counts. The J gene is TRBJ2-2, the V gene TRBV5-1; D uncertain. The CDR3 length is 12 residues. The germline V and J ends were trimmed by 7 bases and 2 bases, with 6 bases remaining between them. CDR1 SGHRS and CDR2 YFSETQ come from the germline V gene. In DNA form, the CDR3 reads TGCGCCAGCGGACCTAACACCGGGGAGCTGTTTTTT. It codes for CASGPNTGELFF.

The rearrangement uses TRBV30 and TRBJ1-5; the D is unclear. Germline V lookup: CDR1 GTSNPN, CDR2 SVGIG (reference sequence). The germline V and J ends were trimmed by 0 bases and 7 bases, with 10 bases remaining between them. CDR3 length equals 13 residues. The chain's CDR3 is CAWSVEERQPQHF. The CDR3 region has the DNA TGTGCCTGGAGTGTGGAGGAACGACAGCCCCAGCATTTT. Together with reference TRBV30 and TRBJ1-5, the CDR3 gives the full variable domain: SQTIHQWPATLVQPVGSPLSLECTVEGTSNPNLYWYRQAAGRGLQLLFYSVGIGQISSEVPQNLSASRPQDRQFILSSKKLLLSDSGFYLCAWSVEERQPQHFGDGTRLSIL.

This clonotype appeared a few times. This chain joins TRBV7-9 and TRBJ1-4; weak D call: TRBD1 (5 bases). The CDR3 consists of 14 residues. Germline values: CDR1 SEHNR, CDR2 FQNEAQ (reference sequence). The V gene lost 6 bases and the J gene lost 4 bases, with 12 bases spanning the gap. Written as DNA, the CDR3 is TGTGCCAGCAGATCGGGACGGAATAATGAAAAACTGTTTTTT. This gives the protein CASRSGRNNEKLFF.

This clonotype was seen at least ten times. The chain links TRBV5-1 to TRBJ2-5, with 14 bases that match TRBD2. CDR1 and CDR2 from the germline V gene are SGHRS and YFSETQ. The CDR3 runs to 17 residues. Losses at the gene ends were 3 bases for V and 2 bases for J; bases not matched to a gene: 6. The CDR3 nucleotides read TGCGCCAGCAGCTGGGGGACTAGCGGGGGACTTCAAGAGACCCAGTACTTC. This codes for CASSWGTSGGLQETQYF. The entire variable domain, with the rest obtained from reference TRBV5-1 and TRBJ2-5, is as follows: KAGVTQTPRYLIKTRGQQVTLSCSPISGHRSVSWYQQTPGQGLQFLFEYFSETQRNKGNFPGRFSGRQFSNSRSEMNVSTLELGDSALYLCASSWGTSGGLQETQYFGPGTRLLVL.

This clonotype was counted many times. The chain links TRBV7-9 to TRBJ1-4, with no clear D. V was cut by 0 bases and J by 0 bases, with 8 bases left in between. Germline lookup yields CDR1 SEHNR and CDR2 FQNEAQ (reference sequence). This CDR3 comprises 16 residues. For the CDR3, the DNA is TGTGCCAGCAGCTTAGCCACCTCGTCAACTAATGAAAAACTGTTTTTT. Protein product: CASSLATSSTNEKLFF.

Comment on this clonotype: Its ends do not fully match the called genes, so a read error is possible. The DNA of the CDR3 is TGTGCCAGCAGTGGGTTCGCCGGGACACCCTTTTTT. Translated, it gives CASSGFAGTPFF. The chain is built from TRBV2 and TRBJ1-3; perhaps TRBD1 as D (6 bases). The CDR3 is 12 residues long. Per germline, CDR1 SNHLY and CDR2 FYNNEI. The full variable domain, with the rest looked up from reference TRBV2 and TRBJ1-3, is EPEVTQTPSHQVTQMGQEVILRCVPISNHLYFYWYRQILGQKVEFLVSFYNNEISEKSEIFDDQFSVERPDGSNFTLKIRSTKLEDSAMYFCASSGFAGTPFFGEGSWLTVV.

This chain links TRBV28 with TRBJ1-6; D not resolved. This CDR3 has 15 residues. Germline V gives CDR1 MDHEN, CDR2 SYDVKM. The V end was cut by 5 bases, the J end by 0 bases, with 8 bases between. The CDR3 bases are TGTGCCAGCAGTGGGAGGAGCTCCTATAATTCACCCCTCCACTTT. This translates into CASSGRSSYNSPLHF. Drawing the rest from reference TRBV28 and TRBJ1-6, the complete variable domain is DVKVTQSSRYLVKRTGEKVFLECVQDMDHENMFWYRQDPGLGLRLIYFSYDVKMKEKGDIPEGYSVSREKKERFSLILESASTNQTSMYLCASSGRSSYNSPLHFGNGTRLTVT.

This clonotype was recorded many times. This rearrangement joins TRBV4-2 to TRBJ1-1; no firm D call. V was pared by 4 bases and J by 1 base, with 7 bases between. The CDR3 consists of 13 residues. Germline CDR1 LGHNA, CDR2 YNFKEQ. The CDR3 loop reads CASSLLGNTEAFF. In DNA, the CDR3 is TGTGCCAGCAGCCTTCTCGGGAACACTGAAGCTTTCTTT.

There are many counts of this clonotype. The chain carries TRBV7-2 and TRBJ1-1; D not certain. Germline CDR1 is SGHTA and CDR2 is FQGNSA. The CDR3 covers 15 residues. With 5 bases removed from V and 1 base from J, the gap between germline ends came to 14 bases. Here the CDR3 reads CASSQGWTGNTEAFF. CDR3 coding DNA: TGTGCCAGCAGCCAAGGATGGACGGGGAACACTGAAGCTTTCTTT.

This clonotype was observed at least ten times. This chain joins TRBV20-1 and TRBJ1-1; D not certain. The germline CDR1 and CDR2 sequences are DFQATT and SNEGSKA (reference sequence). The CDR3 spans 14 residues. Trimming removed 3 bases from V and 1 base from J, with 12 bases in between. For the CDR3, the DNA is TGCAGTGCTAGGAAAGGGCCGACGAACACTGAAGCTTTCTTT. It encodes CSARKGPTNTEAFF.

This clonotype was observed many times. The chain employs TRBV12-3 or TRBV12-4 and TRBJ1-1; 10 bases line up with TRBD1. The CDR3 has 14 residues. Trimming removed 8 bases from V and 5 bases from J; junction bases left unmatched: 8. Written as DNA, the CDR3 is TGTGCCAGCCAGTTATGGGACAGGGGAACTGAAGCTTTCTTT. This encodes CASQLWDRGTEAFF.